Listed here are 29 T cell receptor beta chains from one sample, sequenced in a study of cytomegalovirus exposure and HLA in healthy donors. Profiling relied on immunoSEQ multiplex PCR, and the TCRdb table lists in-frame clones only, not all of them. Of roughly 60,000 clones in the sample, about 90% were seen once. Sequencing was carried out using PBMCs. All receptors come from a woman between 18 and 29 years old in good health and CMV-seronegative.

The chain joins TRBV27 to TRBJ2-7; TRBD1 is a possible D gene (5 bases). Germline V gene sequence: CDR1 MNHEY, CDR2 SMNVEV (reference sequence). The CDR3 loop spans 13 amino acids. V was clipped by 2 bases and J by 5 bases, with 10 bases between them. The CDR3 DNA follows: TGTGCCAGCAGTTTAGGCAGGGCCAACGAGCAGTACTTC. Residues: CASSLGRANEQYF.

CDR3 in amino acids: CARTSGGQLNSPLHF. The DNA for the CDR3 is TGCGCCAGAACCTCTGGGGGACAGTTAAATTCACCCCTCCACTTT. The V and J genes are TRBV23-1 and TRBJ1-6; 7 bases match TRBD1. TRBV23-1 is an open reading frame, and its role is uncertain. Trimming at V came to 9 bases and at J to 7 bases, leaving 12 bases not matched to a gene. The CDR3 contains 15 residues.

This clone was seen only once. The chain is built from TRBV19 and TRBJ1-5; tentative D call: TRBD1 (6 bases). Germline CDR1 is LNHDA and CDR2 is SQIVND (reference sequence). V was cut by 5 bases and J by 5 bases, with 19 bases left in between. The CDR3 covers 16 residues. CDR3 bases: TGTGCCAGTAGTCTCCGCCAAGACAGGAGTTATCAGCCCCAGCATTTT. Translating it yields CASSLRQDRSYQPQHF.

The J gene is TRBJ2-6, the V gene TRBV5-1, with D perhaps matching TRBD1 (6 bases). CDR3 length: 15 amino acids. The V and J ends lost 7 bases and 0 bases respectively, with 11 bases between them. The germline V gene encodes CDR1 SGHRS and CDR2 YFSETQ. The CDR3 DNA sequence: TGCGCCAGCGGAACAGGGACCTCTGGGGCCAACGTCCTGACTTTC. Translation gives CASGTGTSGANVLTF.

This chain joins TRBV5-6 and TRBJ2-1; 8 bases fit TRBD1. V trimming: 2 bases; J trimming: 7 bases; junction bases outside the gene matches: 14. CDR3 length: 17 residues. Germline CDR1 and CDR2: SGHDT and YYEEEE. CDR3 sequence reads: CASSFLGTGNLKNEQFF. CDR3 in DNA: TGTGCCAGCAGCTTTCTTGGGACAGGCAACCTTAAGAATGAGCAGTTCTTC.

The J gene is TRBJ1-3, the V gene TRBV28; 7 nucleotides agree with TRBD1. Trimming removed 6 bases from V and 7 bases from J; junction bases left unmatched: 9. The CDR3 is made up of 14 amino acids. Looked up from germline, CDR1 is MDHEN and CDR2 is SYDVKM. CDR3 amino acids: CASSSGTAGNTIYF. CDR3 bases: TGTGCCAGCAGCTCCGGGACAGCCGGCAACACCATATATTTT. Using reference TRBV28 and TRBJ1-3 for the parts outside the CDR3, the full variable domain is DVKVTQSSRYLVKRTGEKVFLECVQDMDHENMFWYRQDPGLGLRLIYFSYDVKMKEKGDIPEGYSVSREKKERFSLILESASTNQTSMYLCASSSGTAGNTIYFGEGSWLTVV.

This chain connects TRBV4-1 to TRBJ2-3, with 8 positions matching TRBD2. Trimming removed 2 bases from V and 14 bases from J; junction bases left unmatched: 15. The germline CDR1 and CDR2 sequences are MGHRA and YSYEKL. The CDR3 runs to 15 residues. In DNA form, the CDR3 reads TGCGCCAGCAGCCAATCCCCCGGACTAGCAGCCCGAGGGTATTTT. It encodes CASSQSPGLAARGYF.

The CDR3 DNA reads as TGTGCCAGCAGCTTGGCCGGGGGGGCAGGAAACACCATATATTTT. Amino acids: CASSLAGGAGNTIYF. The J gene is TRBJ1-3, the V gene TRBV5-4, with TRBD1 as a possible D gene (6 bases). Germline CDR1 SGHNT, CDR2 YYREEE (reference sequence). The CDR3 is 15 amino acids. The V and J ends lost 0 bases and 4 bases respectively, with 11 bases between them.

This sequence joins TRBV11-2 and TRBJ2-5, with D possibly TRBD2 on 6 matching bases. Trimming cost V 8 bases and J 3 bases, with 10 bases left between them. Per germline, CDR1 SGHAT and CDR2 FQNNGV. The CDR3 is 12 amino acids. Here the CDR3 reads CASSGLEETQYF. DNA of the CDR3: TGTGCCAGCTCGGGACTCGAAGAGACCCAGTACTTC.

The J gene is TRBJ2-5, the V gene TRBV6-5; weak D call: TRBD1 (6 bases). V lost 2 bases to trimming and J lost 3 bases, with 7 bases between them. The CDR3 consists of 13 residues. The germline gives CDR1 MNHEY, CDR2 SVGAGI. CDR3 nucleotides: TGTGCCAGCAGTTACGGACAGAAAGAGACCCAGTACTTC. Protein: CASSYGQKETQYF.

V usage is TRBV19 and J usage is TRBJ1-2, with 10 positions matching TRBD1. The germline V gene encodes CDR1 LNHDA and CDR2 SQIVND (reference sequence). Trimming removed 7 bases from V and 1 base from J; junction bases left unmatched: 6. The CDR3 consists of 15 residues. CDR3 loop: CASIPGTGDNYGYTF. The CDR3, as DNA: TGTGCCAGTATCCCCGGGACAGGGGATAACTATGGCTACACCTTC.

This sequence joins TRBV11-2 and TRBJ2-3, with TRBD2 matching 10 bases. CDR1 is SGHAT and CDR2 is FQNNGV in the germline V gene. The CDR3 spans 16 residues. Germline trimming cut 0 bases from V and 10 bases from J; bases unmatched to any gene: 10. The CDR3 coding sequence is TGTGCCAGCAGCTTAGAGGGGAGGCTAGCGGGAGACTCGCAGTATTTT. Translation: CASSLEGRLAGDSQYF.

The J gene is TRBJ2-4, the V gene TRBV6-5; 10 nucleotides align to TRBD1. The V gene's germline CDR1 is MNHEY and CDR2 SVGAGI. The junction had 0 bases not matched to a gene; V was cut back by 2 bases and J by 5 bases. The CDR3 totals 14 residues. DNA of the CDR3: TGTGCCAGCAGTTACGGGACAGGGGAAAACATTCAGTACTTC. This translates into CASSYGTGENIQYF.

The V call is TRBV30, the J call TRBJ1-2; 10 nucleotides line up with TRBD1. The V gene's germline CDR1 is GTSNPN and CDR2 SVGIG (reference sequence). The CDR3 sequence is 13 residues long. Germline trimming cut 4 bases from V and 6 bases from J; bases unmatched to any gene: 5. The DNA for the CDR3 is TGTGCCTGGACCCGACAGGGGGCGGATGGCTACACCTTC. This codes for CAWTRQGADGYTF.

The chain is built from TRBV5-3 and TRBJ2-3, with D uncertain. TRBV5-3 is noted as an ORF with a role that remains uncertain. The CDR3 contains 13 residues. Between the trimmed V and J ends, which lost 6 bases and 4 bases, there was a span of 12 bases. For the CDR3, the DNA is TGTGCCAGAACCTTCAGGTCCCCAGATACGCAGTATTTT. Translation gives CARTFRSPDTQYF.

The chain carries TRBV4-1 and TRBJ1-2; 7 bases are shared with TRBD1. Germline V lookup: CDR1 MGHRA, CDR2 YSYEKL. CDR3 length: 14 residues. J gave up 3 bases and V 4 bases, and 5 bases lay outside the gene matches. As DNA, the CDR3 is TGCGCCAGCAGCCGTGACAGGGAGGACTATGGCTACACCTTC. This translates into CASSRDREDYGYTF.

This sequence joins TRBV2 and TRBJ1-2; unclear D gene. The CDR3 is made up of 14 amino acids. Trimming cost V 4 bases and J 4 bases, with 13 bases left between them. CDR1 and CDR2 from the germline V gene are SNHLY and FYNNEI. CDR3: CASSVEGSIYGYTF. The CDR3 bases are TGTGCCAGCAGTGTCGAGGGCAGTATCTATGGCTACACCTTC.

V and J are TRBV28 and TRBJ1-5; a weak D match, TRBD1 (6 bases). Germline CDR1 and CDR2: MDHEN and SYDVKM. Trimming cost V 5 bases and J 0 bases, with 8 bases left between them. The CDR3 consists of 14 residues. The CDR3 sequence: CASSRQVSNQPQHF. In DNA form, the CDR3 reads TGTGCCAGCAGTCGACAGGTTAGCAATCAGCCCCAGCATTTT.

The chain is built from TRBV5-1 and TRBJ2-1; TRBD2 agrees at 12 bases. This CDR3 spans 17 amino acids. Germline assignment: CDR1 SGHRS and CDR2 YFSETQ. V was pared by 3 bases and J by 3 bases, with 7 bases of the junction left unmatched. CDR3 amino acids: CASSSQTSGSYYNEQFF. For the CDR3, the DNA is TGCGCCAGCAGCTCCCAGACTAGCGGGAGCTACTACAATGAGCAGTTCTTC.

The V call is TRBV11-3, the J call TRBJ2-7; 9 nucleotides line up with TRBD1. The V and J ends lost 5 bases and 4 bases, in that order; junction bases with no gene match: 9. The CDR3 runs 15 residues. Per germline, CDR1 SGHNT and CDR2 YENEEA. This chain's CDR3 is CASSQGTGPFYEQYF. In nucleotides, the CDR3 is TGTGCCAGCAGCCAGGGGACAGGGCCCTTTTACGAGCAGTACTTC.

The V gene is TRBV7-2, the J gene TRBJ2-7; tentative D call: TRBD1 (6 bases). The CDR3 length is 14 residues. The V and J ends lost 5 bases and 2 bases respectively, with 13 bases between them. The germline gives CDR1 SGHTA, CDR2 FQGNSA. As DNA, the CDR3 is TGTGCCAGCAGCCCTCAACAGGGTGCCTACGAGCAGTACTTC. Amino acid sequence: CASSPQQGAYEQYF.

J is TRBJ2-1 and V is TRBV11-2; perhaps TRBD2 as D (5 bases). Trimming took 1 base from V and 6 from J, leaving 10 bases between them. The CDR3 has 14 residues. Per the germline V gene, CDR1 is SGHAT and CDR2 is FQNNGV. The DNA of the CDR3 is TGTGCCAGCAGCTTAGTAGTTAGCGCCAATGAGCAGTTCTTC. Its protein product is CASSLVVSANEQFF.

The V and J genes are TRBV29-1 and TRBJ2-7; 7 nucleotides align to TRBD1. In germline, CDR1 is SQVTM, CDR2 ANQGSEA. V lost 7 bases and J lost 3; bases outside the gene matches: 9. The CDR3 loop spans 13 amino acids. CDR3 nucleotides: TGCAGCGCCAAGACGGGACAGAACTACGAGCAGTACTTC. Its protein is CSAKTGQNYEQYF.

V and J are TRBV6-1 and TRBJ2-3; 9 bases map to TRBD2. The V segment lost 8 bases and the J segment 1 base; nucleotides outside the gene matches: 7. Per the germline V gene, CDR1 is MNHNS and CDR2 is SASEGT. The CDR3 runs 15 residues. The CDR3 bases are TGTGCCAGCGGGGGCATAGCGGGGGGCACAGATACGCAGTATTTT. This sequence encodes CASGGIAGGTDTQYF.

The chain couples TRBV25-1 to TRBJ2-3, with 7 positions matching TRBD1. V was clipped by 3 bases and J by 3 bases; unmatched bases: 6. The CDR3 is 15 residues long. The germline V gene has CDR1 MGHDK and CDR2 SYGVNS. The CDR3 DNA reads TGTGCCAGCAGTGACGCCGGACAGGAGACAGATACGCAGTATTTT. Its protein product is CASSDAGQETDTQYF. The full variable domain, with the rest looked up from reference TRBV25-1 and TRBJ2-3, is EADIYQTPRYLVIGTGKKITLECSQTMGHDKMYWYQQDPGMELHLIHYSYGVNSTEKGDLSSESTVSRIRTEHFPLTLESARPSHTSQYLCASSDAGQETDTQYFGPGTRLTVL.

V usage is TRBV4-3 and J usage is TRBJ2-2; D may be TRBD2 (5 bases). The V end lost 1 base, the J end lost 5 bases, and 17 bases lay between the germline ends. Germline-derived CDR1 and CDR2 are LGHNA and YSLEER. This CDR3 spans 17 amino acids. The CDR3 protein is CASSQALGTRYTGELFF. The CDR3 coding sequence is TGCGCCAGCAGCCAAGCCCTCGGCACTAGATATACCGGGGAGCTGTTTTTT.

This clone appeared a single time. The chain links TRBV4-3 to TRBJ2-5; no reliable D call. Germline-derived CDR1 and CDR2 are LGHNA and YSLEER. The CDR3 totals 13 residues. The V end lost 1 base, the J end lost 7 bases, and 10 bases lay between the germline ends. CDR3 sequence reads: CASSQGSSGTQYF. The CDR3 DNA reads TGCGCCAGCAGCCAAGGATCGTCGGGGACCCAGTACTTC.

The rearrangement joins TRBV6-1 to TRBJ2-7; 10 bases line up with TRBD1. CDR1 and CDR2 from the germline V gene are MNHNS and SASEGT. The CDR3 is 14 residues long. V lost 8 bases to trimming and J lost 4 bases; unmatched junction nucleotides: 8. The CDR3 nucleotides are TGTGCCAGCTACTTTGGACAGGGGGGATACGAGCAGTACTTC. As protein: CASYFGQGGYEQYF.

This clone was recorded a few times. V is TRBV18 and J is TRBJ2-5; the D gene is possibly TRBD2 (6 bases). This CDR3 has 14 residues. Germline CDR1 reads KGHSH; CDR2 reads LQKENI. V shed 3 bases and J shed 5 bases, with 13 bases lying between them. CDR3 sequence: CASSPGSGRETQYF. The DNA of the CDR3 is TGTGCCAGCTCACCCGGCTCAGGGAGGGAGACCCAGTACTTC.